The rows below give T cell receptor beta chains drawn from one sample of a study of response to subunit inactivated influenza vaccine. TCRdb re-derived calls from the RT-PCR reads in MiXCR, one entry per CDR3 protein. Here the sample spans 170,000 or so distinct CDR3 sequences, roughly a tenth being singletons. Sequencing used CD8+ T cells sorted from PBMCs, obtained about 24 months after vaccination. The origin of the receptors is a man aged 50-75 years who received an inactivated influenza vaccine. The CDR3 runs from the conserved cysteine through the conserved F or W. A D gene is named only where the DNA matches it firmly. Clone size, where shown, is once, few, many, or a class for clones that have expanded.

>TRBJ1-3|TRBV7-9|TRBD1|few
CASSSGDRGAIYF
TGTGCCAGCAGCTCCGGTGACAGGGGGGCCATATATTTT
>TRBJ2-1|TRBV25-1|TRBD1|.
CASGQGTEQFF
TGTGCCAGCGGACAGGGGACTGAGCAGTTCTTC
>TRBJ2-5|TRBV10-3|TRBD1|large
CAISRAGGGETQYF
TGTGCCATCAGTCGGGCAGGGGGCGGAGAGACCCAGTACTTC
>TRBJ1-1|TRBV5-6|.|many
CASSVRLRGAFF
TGTGCCAGCAGCGTACGACTTCGGGGAGCTTTCTTT
>TRBJ2-1|TRBV28|TRBD1|.
CASSLLGQGSYNEQFF
TGTGCCAGCAGTTTATTGGGACAGGGCTCCTACAATGAGCAGTTCTTC
>TRBJ2-1|TRBV13|TRBD1|.
CASSLGTGASLGGQFF
TGTGCCAGCAGCTTGGGGACAGGGGCGTCGTTGGGCGGGCAGTTCTTC
>TRBJ2-5|TRBV7-6|.|few
CASSTYQETQYF
TGTGCCAGCAGCACGTACCAAGAGACCCAGTACTTC
>TRBJ2-3|TRBV20-1|.|.
CSASYRQGDTQYF
TGCAGTGCTAGCTACCGTCAGGGAGATACGCAGTATTTT
>TRBJ2-3|TRBV7-8|.|many
CASRETVIDTDTQYF
TGTGCCAGCAGAGAGACAGTTATTGACACAGATACGCAGTATTTT
>TRBJ2-7|TRBV15|.|few
CATSIVGSYEQYF
TGTGCCACCAGCATAGTAGGGTCCTACGAGCAGTACTTC
>TRBJ2-7|TRBV5-5|.|few
CASSLPGPEEQYF
TGTGCCAGCAGCTTGCCCGGGCCGGAGGAGCAGTACTTC
>TRBJ1-2|TRBV4-2|TRBD1|few
CASSQPGDSDYGYTF
TGTGCCAGCAGCCAACCAGGGGACAGCGACTATGGCTACACCTTC
>TRBJ2-7|TRBV6-2/TRBV6-3|TRBD1|many
CASSLDRGPYEQYF
TGTGCCAGCAGTTTGGACAGGGGTCCCTACGAGCAGTACTTC
>TRBJ2-7|TRBV12-3/TRBV12-4|TRBD1|.
CASSLGNPDRGHEQYF
TGTGCCAGCAGTTTAGGGAACCCGGACAGGGGTCACGAGCAGTACTTC
>TRBJ2-1|TRBV4-3|TRBD2|.
CASSQADTSGRLYNEQFF
TGCGCCAGCAGCCAAGCGGACACTAGCGGGAGGTTATACAATGAGCAGTTCTTC
>TRBJ2-5|TRBV7-8|.|.
CASSPRLAGASETQYF
TGTGCCAGCAGCCCACGCCTCGCGGGGGCGTCAGAGACCCAGTACTTC
>TRBJ2-5|TRBV7-9|TRBD1|.
CASIPGTGGRETQYF
TGTGCCAGCATCCCCGGGACAGGGGGACGAGAGACCCAGTACTTC
>TRBJ2-7|TRBV20-1|.|few
CSARGRGSLYEQYF
TGCAGTGCTAGAGGTAGAGGATCTCTCTACGAGCAGTACTTC
>TRBJ1-1|TRBV12-3/TRBV12-4|.|.
CASSPNRAWDTEAFF
TGTGCCAGCAGTCCCAACCGGGCCTGGGACACTGAAGCTTTCTTT
>TRBJ2-1|TRBV6-5|.|many
CASSYAGEQFF
TGTGCCAGCAGTTACGCGGGTGAGCAGTTCTTC
>TRBJ2-1|TRBV25-1|TRBD1|few
CASQIQGTEQFF
TGTGCCAGCCAAATACAGGGGACTGAGCAGTTCTTC
>TRBJ1-5|TRBV3-1|.|few
CASSQGPGGYSNQPQHF
TGTGCCAGCAGCCAAGGTCCCGGGGGCTATAGCAATCAGCCCCAGCATTTT